A selection of T cell receptor beta chains follows, all from one sample in a study of vaccination and CD4 T cells after COVID-19. One entry per CDR3 protein results from TCRdb running MiXCR on the PCR reads. Among 26,000 or so distinct CDR3 sequences listed, roughly 39% were seen once. No antigen has been assigned to these receptors. Sequencing input: CD4+ T cells from blood, cultured in vitro. The receptors come from a human donor who had recovered from COVID-19. CDR3s include the opening cysteine and the closing phenylalanine or tryptophan. The order of the fields is V gene, CDR3 length, J gene, CDR3 protein.

TRBV5-4	18	TRBJ2-5	CASSSWTSGAKRQETQYF
TRBV6-2/TRBV6-3	15	TRBJ1-5	CASSAQDRGYQPQHF
TRBV7-9	13	TRBJ1-2	CASSPTDNYGYTF
TRBV21-1	14	TRBJ1-5	CASGPRDSNQPQHF
TRBV20-1	16	TRBJ2-5	CSARGGRGTVGGTQYF
TRBV27	14	TRBJ1-5	CASSWQGAGQPQHF
TRBV27	16	TRBJ2-1	CASSLLSGQGIYEQFF
TRBV15	14	TRBJ2-2	CATRRDTNTGELFF
TRBV7-8	19	TRBJ2-1	CASSSVTNRRGPPPDEQFF
TRBV7-8	13	TRBJ1-1	CASSRSASTEAFF
TRBV7-3	14	TRBJ2-1	CASRLTGSSNEQFF
TRBV28	15	TRBJ2-3	CASSLPSGGSDTQYF
TRBV6-1	13	TRBJ2-7	CASSVDRGYEQYF
TRBV20-1	16	TRBJ1-5	CSARDFGRAGNQPQHF
TRBV28	13	TRBJ1-2	CASRDGSNYGYTF
TRBV24-1	16	TRBJ2-1	CATSEPTGLAGNEQFF
TRBV18	15	TRBJ1-5	CASSETGISNQPQHF
TRBV11-2	13	TRBJ1-2	CASSGTRSGGYTF
TRBV28	15	TRBJ1-6	CASSMPARHNSPLHF
TRBV18	15	TRBJ2-7	CASSPQGGGIGEQYF
TRBV10-1	15	TRBJ2-5	CASIDDENFQETQYF
TRBV7-2	15	TRBJ2-4	CASSSPALAKNIQYF
TRBV9	14	TRBJ2-1	CASSVGLGYNEQFF
TRBV20-1	14	TRBJ2-5	CSATGQGSVETQYF
TRBV6-1	15	TRBJ1-5	CASSEKWLINQPQHF
TRBV28	13	TRBJ1-1	CASSLAGTAEAFF
TRBV18	16	TRBJ2-1	CASSPPTLAGGTEQFF
TRBV11-2	13	TRBJ2-1	CASSWEIYNEQFF
TRBV7-8	13	TRBJ1-1	CASSSDRGTEAFF
TRBV6-1	13	TRBJ1-5	CASTSSGAQPQHF
TRBV10-1	15	TRBJ2-1	CASSEEGGPYNEQFF
TRBV2	12	TRBJ2-5	CASSAGGETQYF
TRBV7-2	18	TRBJ2-2	CASSLGGLAGGVTGELFF
TRBV20-1	15	TRBJ2-3	CSARGLAGAADTQYF
TRBV7-2	15	TRBJ2-5	CASSLGAGNQETQYF
TRBV28	15	TRBJ2-7	CASSFGGSRGYEQYF
TRBV28	13	TRBJ1-2	CASSLGRLYGYTF
TRBV28	15	TRBJ1-1	CASRTEGQGSSEAFF
TRBV10-3	13	TRBJ1-1	CAISESNGREAFF
TRBV7-9	14	TRBJ1-1	CASSLTGQGTEAFF
TRBV6-5	16	TRBJ1-2	CASSYLAGVLSYGYTF
TRBV7-2	16	TRBJ2-3	CASSLGTGVGTDTQYF
TRBV6-5	15	TRBJ1-5	CASSYSSDSNQPQHF
TRBV19	12	TRBJ2-3	CASSLNTDTQYF
TRBV7-9	18	TRBJ1-1	CASSLGGTRGQMNTEAFF
TRBV7-2	13	TRBJ2-1	CASSFNRDNEQFF